At least ten counts were recorded for the clone carrying this TCR beta chain. With 4 bases removed from V and 1 base from J, the gap between germline ends came to 10 bases. The CDR3 totals 13 residues. The V gene's germline CDR1 is SQVTM and CDR2 ANQGSEA. This specimen comes from a study of T-cell reconstitution after alpha-beta-depleted transplantation in children. The TCRbeta library incorporated unique molecular identifiers. TCRdb reprocessed the PCR reads via MiXCR and lists one record per CDR3 protein. The data hold 200,000 to 250,000 distinct CDR3 sequences, with roughly a tenth observed a single time.

The TCR sequence derives from a human donor who donated a stem cell graft to a child with SCID. The chain has TRBV29-1 and TRBJ1-1; a possible D gene is TRBD1 (6 bases). Specimen: PBMCs from the stem cell graft donor, collected from the stem cell graft. Here the CDR3 reads CSVGRGGNTEAFF. The DNA for the CDR3 is TGCAGCGTTGGTAGGGGGGGGAACACTGAAGCTTTCTTT.